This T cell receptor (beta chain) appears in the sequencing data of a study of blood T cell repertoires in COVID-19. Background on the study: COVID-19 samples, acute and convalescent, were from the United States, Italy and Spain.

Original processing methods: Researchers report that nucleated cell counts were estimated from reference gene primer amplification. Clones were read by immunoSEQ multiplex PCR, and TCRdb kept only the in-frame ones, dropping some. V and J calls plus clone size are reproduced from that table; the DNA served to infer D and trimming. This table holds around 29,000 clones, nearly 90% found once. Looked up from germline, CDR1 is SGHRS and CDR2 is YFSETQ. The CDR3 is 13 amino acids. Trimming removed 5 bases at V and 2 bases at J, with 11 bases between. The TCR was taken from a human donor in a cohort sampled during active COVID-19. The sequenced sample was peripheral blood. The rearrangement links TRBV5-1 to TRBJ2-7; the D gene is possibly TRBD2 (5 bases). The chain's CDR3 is CASRSEGTYEQYF. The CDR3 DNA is TGCGCCAGCAGGAGTGAGGGTACCTACGAGCAGTACTTC.